This T cell receptor beta chain was retrieved from a study of cytomegalovirus exposure and HLA in healthy donors. In the PCR, 60 Vbeta and 13 Jbeta primers were used. As originally analysed: The count from a later analysis was tens of millions of unique TCR beta chains, some 10 million of them shared. Sequenced by immunoSEQ multiplex PCR; TCRdb stores in-frame clones only, minus some. V and J calls plus clone size are reproduced from that table; the DNA served to infer D and trimming. The sample lists roughly 100,000 clones, about 60% occurring once. Findings and limits, study-wide: TCR beta chains numbering some 160 were designated cytomegalovirus-associated. In vitro, a few CMV-associated chains proved specific for CMV antigens.

CDR3 size: 16 residues. V was clipped by 4 bases and J by 4 bases; unmatched bases: 10. Germline V gives CDR1 SGHDN, CDR2 FVKESK. Comment on this clone: What it binds is unknown.

The sequence derives from a human donor in good health. Source material: PBMCs. The genes are TRBV14 and TRBJ2-7; 10 bases fit TRBD2. The CDR3 is CASSPYLLAGEYEQYF. The CDR3, as DNA: TGTGCCAGCAGCCCCTACCTTCTAGCGGGAGAGTACGAGCAGTACTTC.